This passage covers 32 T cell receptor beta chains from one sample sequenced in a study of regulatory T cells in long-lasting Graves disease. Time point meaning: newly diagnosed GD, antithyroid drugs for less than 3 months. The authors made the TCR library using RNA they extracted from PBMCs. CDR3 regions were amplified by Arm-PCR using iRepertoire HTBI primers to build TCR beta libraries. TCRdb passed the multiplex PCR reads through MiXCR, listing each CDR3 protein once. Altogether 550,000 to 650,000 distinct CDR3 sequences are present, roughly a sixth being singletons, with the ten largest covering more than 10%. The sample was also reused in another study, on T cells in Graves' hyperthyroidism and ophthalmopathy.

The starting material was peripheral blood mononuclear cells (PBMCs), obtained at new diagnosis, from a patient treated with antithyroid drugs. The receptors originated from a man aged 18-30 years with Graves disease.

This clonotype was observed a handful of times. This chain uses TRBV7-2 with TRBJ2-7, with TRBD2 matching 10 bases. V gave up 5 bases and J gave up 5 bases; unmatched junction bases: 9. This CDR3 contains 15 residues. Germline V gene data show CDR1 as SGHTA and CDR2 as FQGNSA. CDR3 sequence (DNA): TGTGCCAGCAGCCCCAGCGGGAGGGCCGGCGACGAGCAGTACTTC. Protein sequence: CASSPSGRAGDEQYF.

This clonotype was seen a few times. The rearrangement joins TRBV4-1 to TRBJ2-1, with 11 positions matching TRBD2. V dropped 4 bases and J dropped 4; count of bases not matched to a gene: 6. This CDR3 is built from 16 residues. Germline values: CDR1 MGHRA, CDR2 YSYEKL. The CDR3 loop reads CASSRTTSGIYNEQFF. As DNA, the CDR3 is TGCGCCAGCAGCCGTACGACTAGCGGGATATACAATGAGCAGTTCTTC.

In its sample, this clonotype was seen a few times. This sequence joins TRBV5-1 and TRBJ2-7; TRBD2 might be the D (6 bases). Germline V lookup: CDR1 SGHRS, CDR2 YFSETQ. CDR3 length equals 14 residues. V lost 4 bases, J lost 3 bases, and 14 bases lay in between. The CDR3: CASSRTGTYYEQYF. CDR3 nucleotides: TGCGCCAGCAGCCGAACCGGGACTTACTACGAGCAGTACTTC.

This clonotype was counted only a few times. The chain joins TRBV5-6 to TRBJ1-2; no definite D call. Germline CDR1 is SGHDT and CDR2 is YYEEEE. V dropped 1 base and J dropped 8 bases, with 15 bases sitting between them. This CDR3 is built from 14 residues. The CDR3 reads CASSLSAAATGYTF. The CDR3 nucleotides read TGTGCCAGCAGCTTGTCGGCGGCGGCGACCGGCTACACCTTC.

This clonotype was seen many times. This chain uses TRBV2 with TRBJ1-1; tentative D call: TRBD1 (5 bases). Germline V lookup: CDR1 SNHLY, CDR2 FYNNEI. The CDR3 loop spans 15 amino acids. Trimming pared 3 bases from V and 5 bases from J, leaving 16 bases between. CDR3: CASSDVQGIRTEAFF. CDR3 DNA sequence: TGTGCCAGCAGTGACGTGCAGGGTATAAGGACTGAAGCTTTCTTT.

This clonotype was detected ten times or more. This chain's CDR3 is CASSLGRLAGPQNNEQFF. CDR3 DNA: TGTGCCAGCAGCCTCGGCAGACTAGCGGGCCCTCAGAACAATGAGCAGTTCTTC. The chain joins TRBV7-9 to TRBJ2-1; 10 nucleotides agree with TRBD2. The germline CDR1 and CDR2 sequences are SEHNR and FQNEAQ (reference sequence). This CDR3 is 18 amino acids long. The trim removed 5 bases at V and 5 bases at J, leaving 15 bases unmatched.

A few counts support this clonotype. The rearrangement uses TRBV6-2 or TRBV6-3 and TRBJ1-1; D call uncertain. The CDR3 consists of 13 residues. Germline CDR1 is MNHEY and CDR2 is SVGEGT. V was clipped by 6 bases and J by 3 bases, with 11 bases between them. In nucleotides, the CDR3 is TGTGCCAGCAGGTATAATGGCGACACTGAAGCTTTCTTT. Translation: CASRYNGDTEAFF.

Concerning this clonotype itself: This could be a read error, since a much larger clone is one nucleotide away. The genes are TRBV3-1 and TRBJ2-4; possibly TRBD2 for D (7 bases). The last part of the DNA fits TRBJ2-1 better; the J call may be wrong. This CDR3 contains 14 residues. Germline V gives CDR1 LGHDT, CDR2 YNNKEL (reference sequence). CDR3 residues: CASSRGRGSYEQFF. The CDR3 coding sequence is TGTGCCAGCAGCCGGGGGAGGGGGAGTTACGAGCAGTTCTTC.

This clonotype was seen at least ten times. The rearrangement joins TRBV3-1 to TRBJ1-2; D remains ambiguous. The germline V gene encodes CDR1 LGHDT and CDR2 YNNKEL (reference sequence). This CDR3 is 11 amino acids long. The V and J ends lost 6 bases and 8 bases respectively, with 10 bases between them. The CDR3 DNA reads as TGTGCCAGCAGTTACTCCAGAGGCTACACCTTC. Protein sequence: CASSYSRGYTF. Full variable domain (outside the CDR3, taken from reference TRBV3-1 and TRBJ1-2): DTAVSQTPKYLVTQMGNDKSIKCEQNLGHDTMYWYKQDSKKFLKIMFSYNNKELIINETVPNRFSPKSPDKAHLNLHINSLELGDSAVYFCASSYSRGYTFGSGTRLTVV.

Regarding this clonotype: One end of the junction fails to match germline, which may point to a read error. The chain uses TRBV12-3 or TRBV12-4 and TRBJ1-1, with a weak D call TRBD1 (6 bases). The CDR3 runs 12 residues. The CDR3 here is CASIGGRAEASF. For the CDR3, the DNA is TGTGCCAGCATAGGGGGACGGGCTGAAGCTTCCTTT.

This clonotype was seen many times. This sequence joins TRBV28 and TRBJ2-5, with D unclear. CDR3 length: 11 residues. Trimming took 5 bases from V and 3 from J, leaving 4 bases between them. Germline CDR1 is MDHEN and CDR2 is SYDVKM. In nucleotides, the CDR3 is TGTGCCAGCAGTCACAAAGAGACCCAGTACTTC. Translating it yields CASSHKETQYF.

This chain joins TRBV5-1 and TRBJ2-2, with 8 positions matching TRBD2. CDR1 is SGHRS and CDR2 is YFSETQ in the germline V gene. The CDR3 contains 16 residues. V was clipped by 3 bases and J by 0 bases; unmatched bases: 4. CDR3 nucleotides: TGCGCCAGCAGCTGGTTAGCGGGGTCGAACACCGGGGAGCTGTTTTTT. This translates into CASSWLAGSNTGELFF. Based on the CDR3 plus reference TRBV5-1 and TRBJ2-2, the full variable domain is KAGVTQTPRYLIKTRGQQVTLSCSPISGHRSVSWYQQTPGQGLQFLFEYFSETQRNKGNFPGRFSGRQFSNSRSEMNVSTLELGDSALYLCASSWLAGSNTGELFFGEGSRLTVL.

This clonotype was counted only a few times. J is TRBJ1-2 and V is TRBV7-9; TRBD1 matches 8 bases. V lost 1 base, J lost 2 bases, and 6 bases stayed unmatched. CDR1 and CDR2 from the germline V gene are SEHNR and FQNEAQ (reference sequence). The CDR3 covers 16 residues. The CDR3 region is CASSLGAGGTNYGYTF. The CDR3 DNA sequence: TGTGCCAGCAGCTTAGGGGCAGGGGGCACAAACTATGGCTACACCTTC.

In nucleotides, the CDR3 is TGTGCCAGCAGTTTATCGATCGGCACCGGGGAGCTGTTTTTT. Its protein product is CASSLSIGTGELFF. The genes are TRBV27 and TRBJ2-2; D uncertain. V was trimmed by 0 bases and J by 4 bases, leaving 6 bases between them. Germline V gives CDR1 MNHEY, CDR2 SMNVEV (reference sequence). The CDR3 spans 14 residues.

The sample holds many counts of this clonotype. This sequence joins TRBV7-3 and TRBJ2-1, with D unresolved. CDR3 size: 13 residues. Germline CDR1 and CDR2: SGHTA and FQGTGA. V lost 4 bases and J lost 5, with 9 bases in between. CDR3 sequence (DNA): TGTGCCAGCAGCTATACTAAGAACAATGAGCAGTTCTTC. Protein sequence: CASSYTKNNEQFF.

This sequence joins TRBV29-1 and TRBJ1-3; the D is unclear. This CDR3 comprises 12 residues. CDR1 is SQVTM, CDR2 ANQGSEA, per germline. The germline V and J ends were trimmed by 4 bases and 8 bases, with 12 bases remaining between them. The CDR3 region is CSVGSGEHTIYF. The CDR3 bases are TGCAGCGTTGGAAGCGGTGAGCACACCATATATTTT.

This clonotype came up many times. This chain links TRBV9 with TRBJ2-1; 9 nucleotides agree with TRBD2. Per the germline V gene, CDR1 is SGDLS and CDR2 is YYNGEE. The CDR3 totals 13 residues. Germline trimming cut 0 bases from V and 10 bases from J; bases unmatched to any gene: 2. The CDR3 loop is CASSVGLAEEQFF. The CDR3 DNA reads TGTGCCAGCAGCGTAGGACTAGCGGAAGAGCAGTTCTTC.

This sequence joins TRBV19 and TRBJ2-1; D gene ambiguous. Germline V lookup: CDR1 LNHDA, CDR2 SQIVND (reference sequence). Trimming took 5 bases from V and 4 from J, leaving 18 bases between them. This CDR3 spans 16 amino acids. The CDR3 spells CASSAPRVSTYNEQFF. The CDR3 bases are TGTGCCAGTAGTGCTCCGAGAGTGTCTACATACAATGAGCAGTTCTTC.

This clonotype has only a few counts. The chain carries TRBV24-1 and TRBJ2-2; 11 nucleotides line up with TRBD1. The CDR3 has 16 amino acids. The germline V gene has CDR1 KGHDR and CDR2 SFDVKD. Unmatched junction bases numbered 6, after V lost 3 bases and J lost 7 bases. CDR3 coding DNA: TGTGCCACCAGTGATCAGGGGACAGGGGGTGGCGGGGAGCTGTTTTTT. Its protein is CATSDQGTGGGGELFF.

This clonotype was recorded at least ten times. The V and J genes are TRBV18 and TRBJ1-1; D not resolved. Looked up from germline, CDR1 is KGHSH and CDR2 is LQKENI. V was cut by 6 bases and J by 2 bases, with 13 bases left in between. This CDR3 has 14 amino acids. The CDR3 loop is CASSLASGNTEAFF. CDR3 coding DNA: TGTGCCAGCTCCCTTGCGAGTGGAAACACTGAAGCTTTCTTT.

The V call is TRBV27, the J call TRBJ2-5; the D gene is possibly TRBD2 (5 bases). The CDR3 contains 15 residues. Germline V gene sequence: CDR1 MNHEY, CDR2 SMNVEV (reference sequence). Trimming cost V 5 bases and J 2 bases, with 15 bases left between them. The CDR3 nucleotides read TGTGCCAGCAGTCCGGGGTCAGCAGAGCAAGAGACCCAGTACTTC. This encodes CASSPGSAEQETQYF.

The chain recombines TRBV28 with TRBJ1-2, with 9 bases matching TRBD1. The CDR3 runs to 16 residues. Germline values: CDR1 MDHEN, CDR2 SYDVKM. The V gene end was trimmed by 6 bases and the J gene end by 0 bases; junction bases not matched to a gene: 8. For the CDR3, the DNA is TGTGCCAGCAGCACCGTTCGGACAGGGGCTAACTATGGCTACACCTTC. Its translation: CASSTVRTGANYGYTF.

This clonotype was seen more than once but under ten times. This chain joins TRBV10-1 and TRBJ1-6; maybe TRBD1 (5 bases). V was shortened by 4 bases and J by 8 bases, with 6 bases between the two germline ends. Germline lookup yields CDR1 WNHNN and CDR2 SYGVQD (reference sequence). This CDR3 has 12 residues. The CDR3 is CASSGGDSPLHF. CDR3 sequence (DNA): TGCGCCAGCAGTGGGGGGGATTCACCCCTCCACTTT.

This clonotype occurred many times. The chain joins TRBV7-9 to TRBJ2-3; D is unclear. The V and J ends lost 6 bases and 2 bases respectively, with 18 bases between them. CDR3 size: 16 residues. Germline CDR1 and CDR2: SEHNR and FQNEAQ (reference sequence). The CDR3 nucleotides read TGTGCCAGCAGTTACGGAGTAGCTCTTTCCACAGATACGCAGTATTTT. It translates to CASSYGVALSTDTQYF.

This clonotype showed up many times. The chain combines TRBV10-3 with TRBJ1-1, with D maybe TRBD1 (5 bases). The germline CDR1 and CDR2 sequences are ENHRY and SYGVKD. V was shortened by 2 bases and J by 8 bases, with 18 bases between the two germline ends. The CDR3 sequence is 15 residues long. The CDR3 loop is CAISEGGRGKAEAFF. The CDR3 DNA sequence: TGTGCCATCAGTGAGGGGGGTAGAGGGAAGGCGGAAGCTTTCTTT.

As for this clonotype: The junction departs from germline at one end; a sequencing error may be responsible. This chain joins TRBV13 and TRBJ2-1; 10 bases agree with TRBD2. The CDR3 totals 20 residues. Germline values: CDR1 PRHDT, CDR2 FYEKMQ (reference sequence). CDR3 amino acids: CAGSEPTGISGRSSYNEQFF. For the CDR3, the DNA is TGTGCCGGCAGCGAACCCACAGGGATTAGCGGGAGGAGCTCCTACAATGAGCAGTTCTTC.

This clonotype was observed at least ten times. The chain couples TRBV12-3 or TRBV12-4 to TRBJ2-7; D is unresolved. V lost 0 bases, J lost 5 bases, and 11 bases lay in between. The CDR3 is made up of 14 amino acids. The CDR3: CASSLAGPSNEQYF. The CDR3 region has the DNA TGTGCCAGCAGTTTAGCGGGTCCCTCAAACGAGCAGTACTTC.

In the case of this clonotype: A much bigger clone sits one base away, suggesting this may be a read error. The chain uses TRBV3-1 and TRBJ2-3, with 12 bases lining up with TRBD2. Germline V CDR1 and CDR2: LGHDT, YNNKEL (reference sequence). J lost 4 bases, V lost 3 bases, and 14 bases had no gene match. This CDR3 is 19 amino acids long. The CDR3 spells CASSHPSPRLAGESDTQYF. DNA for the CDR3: TGTGCCAGCAGCCACCCTTCTCCTCGACTAGCGGGAGAGTCAGATACGCAGTATTTT.

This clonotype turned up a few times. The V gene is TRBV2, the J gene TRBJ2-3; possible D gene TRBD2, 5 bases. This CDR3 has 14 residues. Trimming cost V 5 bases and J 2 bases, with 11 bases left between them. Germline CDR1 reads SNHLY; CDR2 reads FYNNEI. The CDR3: CASSTSPHTDTQYF. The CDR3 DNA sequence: TGTGCCAGCAGTACTAGTCCCCACACAGATACGCAGTATTTT. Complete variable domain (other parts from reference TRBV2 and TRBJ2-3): EPEVTQTPSHQVTQMGQEVILRCVPISNHLYFYWYRQILGQKVEFLVSFYNNEISEKSEIFDDQFSVERPDGSNFTLKIRSTKLEDSAMYFCASSTSPHTDTQYFGPGTRLTVL.

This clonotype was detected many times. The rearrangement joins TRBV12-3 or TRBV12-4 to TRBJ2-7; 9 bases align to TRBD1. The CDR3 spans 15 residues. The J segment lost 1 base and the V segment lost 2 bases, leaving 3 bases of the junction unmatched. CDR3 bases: TGTGCCAGCAGTTTAACAGGGGGCTATTCCTACGAGCAGTACTTC. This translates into CASSLTGGYSYEQYF.

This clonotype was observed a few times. CDR3 coding DNA: TGTGCCAGCAGCCCCGCCGGGACAGAATCCAATCAGCCCCAGCATTTT. Its protein is CASSPAGTESNQPQHF. This chain links TRBV7-2 with TRBJ1-5; 7 bases are a match to TRBD1. The CDR3 contains 16 residues. CDR1 SGHTA and CDR2 FQGNSA come from the germline V gene. Germline trimming cut 5 bases from V and 3 bases from J; bases unmatched to any gene: 10.

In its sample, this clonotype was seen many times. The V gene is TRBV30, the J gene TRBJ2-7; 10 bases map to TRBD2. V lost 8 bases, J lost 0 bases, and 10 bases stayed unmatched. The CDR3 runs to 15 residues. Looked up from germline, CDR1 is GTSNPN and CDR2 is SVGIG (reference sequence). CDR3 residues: CAGTPGTSVSYEQYF. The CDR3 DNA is TGTGCCGGGACCCCGGGGACTAGCGTCTCCTACGAGCAGTACTTC.